Below, 6 T cell receptor beta chains from the same sample are listed, as sequenced in a study of CD8+ T cells in alopecia areata. In each case, RNA was isolated and then reverse transcribed into cDNA as the sequencing template. TCRdb's copy holds only in-frame clones and misses some; the assay was immunoSEQ multiplex PCR. The repertoire has 200,000 to 250,000 clones, 50% to 70% of them found once; the top ten carry 0.45%. Here the sequenced sample was CD4+ T cells sorted from blood, taken at week 0. These receptor sequences come from a human donor with alopecia areata.

A single count supports this clone. The genes are TRBV30 and TRBJ2-5, with D perhaps matching TRBD2 (6 bases). The CDR3 is made up of 12 amino acids. Germline CDR1 GTSNPN, CDR2 SVGIG (reference sequence). The germline V and J ends were trimmed by 5 bases and 5 bases, with 12 bases remaining between them. This chain's CDR3 is CAWVRGTETQYF. For the CDR3, the DNA is TGTGCCTGGGTCCGGGGGACGGAGACCCAGTACTTC.

The V and J genes are TRBV5-1 and TRBJ2-7; perhaps D is TRBD1 or TRBD2 (5 bases each). The germline CDR1 and CDR2 sequences are SGHRS and YFSETQ. The CDR3 runs to 14 residues. The V and J ends lost 4 bases and 3 bases respectively, with 14 bases between them. CDR3 in DNA: TGCGCCAGCAGCCCGGGACGTCAGATCTACGAGCAGTACTTC. Encoded protein: CASSPGRQIYEQYF. Supplemented by reference TRBV5-1 and TRBJ2-7, the full variable domain reads KAGVTQTPRYLIKTRGQQVTLSCSPISGHRSVSWYQQTPGQGLQFLFEYFSETQRNKGNFPGRFSGRQFSNSRSEMNVSTLELGDSALYLCASSPGRQIYEQYFGPGTRLTVT.

The chain has TRBV29-1 and TRBJ1-1; D gene ambiguous. The germline V gene encodes CDR1 SQVTM and CDR2 ANQGSEA. V lost 2 bases and J lost 0, with 7 bases in between. The CDR3 extends over 13 amino acids. The CDR3 sequence: CSVETVMNTEAFF. CDR3 DNA sequence: TGCAGCGTTGAAACGGTAATGAACACTGAAGCTTTCTTT. Using reference TRBV29-1 and TRBJ1-1 for the parts outside the CDR3, the full variable domain is SAVISQKPSRDICQRGTSLTIQCQVDSQVTMMFWYRQQPGQSLTLIATANQGSEATYESGFVIDKFPISRPNLTFSTLTVSNMSPEDSSIYLCSVETVMNTEAFFGQGTRLTVV.

This clone was seen only once. This chain connects TRBV6-5 to TRBJ1-5, with 11 positions matching TRBD1. Germline-derived CDR1 and CDR2 are MNHEY and SVGAGI. The CDR3 runs 15 residues. Germline trimming cut 10 bases from V and 3 bases from J; bases unmatched to any gene: 8. This chain's CDR3 is CATQGQGAINQPQHF. The CDR3 nucleotides read TGTGCCACCCAAGGACAGGGGGCGATCAATCAGCCCCAGCATTTT.

This clone showed up just a few times. The V and J genes are TRBV30 and TRBJ1-1, with a possible D match to TRBD1 (6 bases). Germline V gene data show CDR1 as GTSNPN and CDR2 as SVGIG (reference sequence). The CDR3 runs 13 residues. V was shortened by 4 bases and J by 0 bases, with 9 bases between the two germline ends. CDR3 in amino acids: CAWKGQMNTEAFF. The CDR3 DNA sequence: TGTGCCTGGAAGGGACAAATGAACACTGAAGCTTTCTTT.

V and J are TRBV7-9 and TRBJ2-7; D call uncertain. V lost 5 bases and J lost 6, with 14 bases in between. The CDR3 totals 13 residues. Germline CDR1 reads SEHNR; CDR2 reads FQNEAQ (reference sequence). The chain's CDR3 is CASSPQVQLEQYF. The CDR3 DNA is TGTGCCAGCAGCCCCCAGGTACAGCTCGAGCAGTACTTC.